This TCR beta chain was identified during a study of OX40 agonist ivuxolimab in advanced cancers. General study points: CD8+ T cells were the subset that, on average, had more expanded clones than CD4+.

Looked up from germline, CDR1 is SGHAT and CDR2 is FQNNGV. The V end was cut by 5 bases, the J end by 7 bases, with 17 bases between. There are 15 residues in the CDR3. Systemic immunosuppression or autoimmune disease history was grounds to exclude patients. Turning to this clone: The antigen is unknown.

The repertoire was sequenced with immunoSEQ multiplex PCR; TCRdb's copy has only in-frame clones and lacks some. This table has approximately 18,000 clones, 70% to 85% appearing once. The sample here was CD4+ or CD8+ T cells sorted from blood, taken in a trial of the OX40 agonist ivuxolimab. The V call is TRBV11-2, the J call TRBJ1-4, with D maybe TRBD1 (6 bases). This TCR came from an adult with an advanced solid tumor such as melanoma, head and neck, liver or kidney cancer. CDR3 loop: CASSLTSGVAEKLFF. CDR3 nucleotides: TGTGCCAGCAGCCTTACATCAGGGGTTGCTGAAAAACTGTTTTTT.